This T cell receptor beta chain was captured by sequencing in a study of blood T cell repertoires in COVID-19 (TCRdb year 2020). Regarding the complete study: Samples covering the acute and convalescent phases of COVID-19 were provided by collaborators in the United States, Italy and Spain. The repertoires were released in a freely available public database intended as a resource for research on the immune response to SARS-CoV-2. The samples were drawn from two sources: the first 160 participants of the ongoing ImmuneRACE study, and 1,000 to 1,500 subjects contributed by 6 global collaborators. Deeply sampled blood TCRbeta repertoires from subjects exposed to, actively infected with, or recovered from COVID-19 were included in the dataset. Where HLA class I and class II types were available, the types were taken from metadata supplied by the sample provider, not from assay-based typing. The material from the prospective study consisted of cDNA or gDNA derived from T cells, B-cell-depleted T cells, or PBMCs. A de-identified subject ID, COVID-19 status, age in years and sex were almost always included in the sample metadata. Overall results and qualifications from the work: The quantity of clinical and demographic metadata differed by source and by participant and was supplied without curation.

TCRbeta CDR3 regions were amplified from genomic DNA using the immunoSEQ Assay, a bias-controlled multiplex PCR. The source study handled its data this way. The number of nucleated cells in each sample was estimated by amplification of reference gene primers within the assay. To quantify the absolute abundance of each unique TCRbeta CDR3 rearrangement, sequence reads were collapsed and filtered. For each sample, productive Simpson clonality was calculated as the square root of Simpson's diversity index over productive rearrangements. Entries here come from immuneACCESS through TCRdb and include only in-frame sequences with V and J called. Some clones fail to appear in such tables; in the studies checked, an unresolved V gene covers under half of the shortfall, and the cause of the remainder is unknown. V, J and clone size are taken as reported in that table, and D and trimming were inferred from the DNA itself. The sample table lists around 60,000 clones, around 77% of them with a count of one. The ten biggest clones cover roughly 22% of the sample.

At the junction V is shortened by 3 bases and J by 6 bases, with 13 bases in between. The germline V gene (reference sequence) sets CDR1 to WNHNN and CDR2 to SYGVQD. Taken from cysteine to phenylalanine, the CDR3 has 14 residues. This entry keeps only the CDR3 DNA: 42 bases, framed from base 1. Concerning this clone itself: No antigen is known for it. No quality values exist for individual bases; no much larger clone is one base distant.

Each collaborating institution followed its own protocols to collect whole blood in K2EDTA tubes. For TCRbeta analysis, collaborators shipped samples in one of three forms: frozen whole blood, isolated PBMCs, or DNA extracted from either of those sample types. The sequencing input was peripheral blood. The rearranged chain carries TRBV10-1 and TRBJ2-3; the D region possibly corresponds to TRBD2 (5 bases align). The source is a man older than 75 with active or convalescent COVID-19. The nucleotides are TGCGCCAGCAGTGACACCGGGGTCTCGGATACGCAGTATTTT. It encodes CASSDTGVSDTQYF.